This T cell receptor (beta chain) comes out of a study of cytomegalovirus exposure and HLA in healthy donors. The PCR contained 60 Vbeta and 13 Jbeta primers. TCRdb's table, derived via immunoSEQ multiplex PCR, lists solely in-frame clones and lacks some. The table gives about 32,000 clones; the top ten clones make up 4.8% of it. Nominally healthy donors provided the samples, though records likely missed some immune exposures. Germline V gene lookup returns CDR1 MDHEN and CDR2 SYDVKM. Trimming pared 10 bases from V and 2 bases from J, leaving 19 bases between. CDR3 length: 15 amino acids. The clonotype originates from a female donor in good health and CMV-seronegative. The gene calls are TRBV28 and TRBJ2-3, with D perhaps matching TRBD2 (6 bases). The specimen sequenced was PBMCs. In nucleotides, the CDR3 is TGTGCCACCAATTCTATCAAGGGACTCACAGATACGCAGTATTTT. It encodes CATNSIKGLTDTQYF.